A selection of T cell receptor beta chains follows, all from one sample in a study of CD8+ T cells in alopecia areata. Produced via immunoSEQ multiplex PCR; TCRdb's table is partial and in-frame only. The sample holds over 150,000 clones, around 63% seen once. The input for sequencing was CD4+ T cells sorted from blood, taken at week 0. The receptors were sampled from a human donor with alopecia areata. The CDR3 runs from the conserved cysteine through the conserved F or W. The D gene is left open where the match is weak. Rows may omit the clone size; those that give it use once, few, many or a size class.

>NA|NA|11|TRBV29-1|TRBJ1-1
TGCAGCGTTGAAGCCGCGGTTGAAGCTTTCTTT
CSVEAAVEAFF
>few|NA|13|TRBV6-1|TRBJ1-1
TGTGCCAGCAGTGTCGGGCAGGGCACTGAAGCTTTCTTT
CASSVGQGTEAFF
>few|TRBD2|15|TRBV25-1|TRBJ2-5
TGTGCCAGCAGTGGGGTGCTAGCGGGTCAAGAGACCCAGTACTTC
CASSGVLAGQETQYF
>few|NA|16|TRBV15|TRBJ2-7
TGTGCCACCAGCAGGGTACAGGGACGAGGGTGGGACGAGCAGTACTTC
CATSRVQGRGWDEQYF
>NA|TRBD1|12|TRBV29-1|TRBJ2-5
TGCAGCGTCGGGGACAGCCAAGAGACCCAGTACTTC
CSVGDSQETQYF
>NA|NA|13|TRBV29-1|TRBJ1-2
TGCAGCGTAGGTTACTTGTACCAGGATGGCTACACCTTC
CSVGYLYQDGYTF
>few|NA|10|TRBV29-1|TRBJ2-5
TGCAGCGTTGTAGGCGGGACCCAGTACTTC
CSVVGGTQYF
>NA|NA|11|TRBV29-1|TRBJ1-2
TGCAGCGTAACAGGGTCGGGAGGCTACACCTTC
CSVTGSGGYTF
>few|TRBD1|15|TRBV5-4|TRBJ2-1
TGTGCCAGCAGCGGCACAGGGGGTCCCTACAATGAGCAGTTCTTC
CASSGTGGPYNEQFF
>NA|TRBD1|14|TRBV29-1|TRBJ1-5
TGCAGCGTTGGATGGGGGACAGCAAATCAGCCCCAGCATTTT
CSVGWGTANQPQHF
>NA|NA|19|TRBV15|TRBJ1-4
TGTGCCACCAGCAGATTCCGGACAGATCCGAAAAAGGGAGGTGAAAAACTGTTTTTT
CATSRFRTDPKKGGEKLFF
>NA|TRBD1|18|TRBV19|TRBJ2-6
TGTGCCAGTAGGACAAACGGACAGGGAAGCTCTGGGGCCAACGTCCTGACTTTC
CASRTNGQGSSGANVLTF
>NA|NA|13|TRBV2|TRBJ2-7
TGTGCCAGCAGTGAATGGCGCAGCTACGAGCAGTACTTC
CASSEWRSYEQYF
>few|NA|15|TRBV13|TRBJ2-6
TGTGCCAGCAGGCCTATGTTTTCTGGGGCCAACGTCCTGACTTTC
CASRPMFSGANVLTF
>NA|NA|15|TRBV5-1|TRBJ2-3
TGCGCCAGCAGCTTGGCCCGGGGATGGACAGATACGCAGTATTTT
CASSLARGWTDTQYF
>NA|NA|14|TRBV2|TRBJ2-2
TGTGCCAGCATATGGGACTCGAACACCGGGGAGCTGTTTTTT
CASIWDSNTGELFF
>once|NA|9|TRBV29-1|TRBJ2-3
TGCAGCGTTGGAGATACGCAGTATTTT
CSVGDTQYF
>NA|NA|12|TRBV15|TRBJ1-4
TGTGCCACCAGTAACCGTAATGAAAAACTGTTTTTT
CATSNRNEKLFF
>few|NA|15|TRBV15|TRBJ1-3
TGTGCCACCAGCAGCGGGGGGATCTCTGGAAACACCATATATTTT
CATSSGGISGNTIYF
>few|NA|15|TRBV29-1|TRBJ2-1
TGCAGCGTTGAAGTGGGAACTAGCAGCGTGAATGAGCAGTTCTTC
CSVEVGTSSVNEQFF
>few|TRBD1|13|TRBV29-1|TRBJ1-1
TGCAGCGTTTCCGGGACAGGGAGGACTGAAGCTTTCTTT
CSVSGTGRTEAFF
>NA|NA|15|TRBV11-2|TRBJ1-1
TGTGCCAGCAGCCTAACAGGGTTAATGAACACTGAAGCTTTCTTT
CASSLTGLMNTEAFF
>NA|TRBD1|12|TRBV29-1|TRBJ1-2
TGCAGCGTTCAGGACAGGACCTATGGCTACACCTTC
CSVQDRTYGYTF
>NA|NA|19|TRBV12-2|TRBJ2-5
TGTGCAAGTCGCCCACCCAAAGAGGGACTAGTCCCTTACCAAGAGACCCAGTACTTC
CASRPPKEGLVPYQETQYF
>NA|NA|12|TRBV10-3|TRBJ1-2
TGTGCCGCCCAAGTAGGGGCGGGGGGCTACACCTTC
CAAQVGAGGYTF
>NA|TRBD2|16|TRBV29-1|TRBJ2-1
TGCAGCGTTGTAGGAGGGACTAGCGGGATCTACAATGAGCAGTTCTTC
CSVVGGTSGIYNEQFF
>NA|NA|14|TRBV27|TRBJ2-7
TGTGCCAGCAGTAAAAGGGAGAGGTCCTACGAGCAGTACTTC
CASSKRERSYEQYF
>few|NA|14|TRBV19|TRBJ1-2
TGTGCCAGTAGTATGTCGTTCCGACAGAGGATCTACACCTTC
CASSMSFRQRIYTF
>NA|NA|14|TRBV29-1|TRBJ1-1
TGCAGCGTTGGTCTGAGGGTTCGAGACACTGAAGCTTTCTTT
CSVGLRVRDTEAFF
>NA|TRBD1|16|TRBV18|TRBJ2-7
TGTGCCAGCTCACCACCGAACCGGGACAGAGACTACGAGCAGTACTTC
CASSPPNRDRDYEQYF
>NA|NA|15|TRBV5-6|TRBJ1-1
TGTGCCAGCAGCTTGGTCGGACAGACAAACACTGAAGCTTTCTTT
CASSLVGQTNTEAFF
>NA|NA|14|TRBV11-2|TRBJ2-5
TGTGCCAGCAGTCGGTGGCGCATGCAAGAGACCCAGTACTTC
CASSRWRMQETQYF
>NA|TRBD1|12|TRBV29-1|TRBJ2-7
TGCAGCGCGGCGACAGGGTCCTACGAGCAGTACTTC
CSAATGSYEQYF
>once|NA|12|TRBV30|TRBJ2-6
TGTGCCTGGGCCCCGGGGGCCAACGTCCTGACTTTC
CAWAPGANVLTF
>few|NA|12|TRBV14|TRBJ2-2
TGTGCCAGCAGCCAAGCGCAGGGGGAGCTGTTTTTT
CASSQAQGELFF
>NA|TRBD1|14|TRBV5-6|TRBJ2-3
TGTGCCAGCAGCTCCGACAGGACAGGTGGTACGCAGTATTTT
CASSSDRTGGTQYF
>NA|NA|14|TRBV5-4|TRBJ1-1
TGTGCCAGCAGCTTGACGTCGTCCTACACTGAAGCTTTCTTT
CASSLTSSYTEAFF
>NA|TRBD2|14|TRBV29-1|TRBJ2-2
TGCAGCGCCGCATCCGGGACTACAACCGGGGAGCTGTTTTTT
CSAASGTTTGELFF
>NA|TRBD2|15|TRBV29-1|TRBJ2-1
TGCAGCGTAGGCCAGACTAGCGGGGTCCTTAATGAGCAGTTCTTC
CSVGQTSGVLNEQFF
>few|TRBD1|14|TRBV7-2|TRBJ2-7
TGTGCCAGCAGCTTTGGGACAGGGGGCTTTGAGCAGTACTTC
CASSFGTGGFEQYF
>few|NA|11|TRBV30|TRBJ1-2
TGTGCCTGGACCACATCCGATGGCTACACCTTC
CAWTTSDGYTF
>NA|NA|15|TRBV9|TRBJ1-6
TGTGCCAGCAGCGTAGGTCAGGGTATTAATTCACCCCTCCACTTT
CASSVGQGINSPLHF